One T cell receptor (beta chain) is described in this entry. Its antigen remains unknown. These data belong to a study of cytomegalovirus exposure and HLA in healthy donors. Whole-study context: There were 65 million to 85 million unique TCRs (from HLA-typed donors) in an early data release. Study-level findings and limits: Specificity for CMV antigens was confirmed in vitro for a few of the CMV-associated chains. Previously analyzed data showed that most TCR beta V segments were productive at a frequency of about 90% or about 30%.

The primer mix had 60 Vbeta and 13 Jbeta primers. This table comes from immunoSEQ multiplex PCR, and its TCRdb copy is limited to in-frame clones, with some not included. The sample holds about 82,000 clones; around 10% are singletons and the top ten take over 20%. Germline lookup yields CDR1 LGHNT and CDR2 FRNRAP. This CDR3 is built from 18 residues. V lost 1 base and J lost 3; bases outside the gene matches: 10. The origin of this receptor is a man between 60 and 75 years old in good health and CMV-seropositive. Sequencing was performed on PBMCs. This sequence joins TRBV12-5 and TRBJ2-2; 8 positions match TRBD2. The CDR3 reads CASGLARSGGTYTGELFF. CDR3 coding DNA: TGTGCTAGTGGTTTGGCCCGTTCGGGGGGGACGTACACCGGGGAGCTGTTTTTT.